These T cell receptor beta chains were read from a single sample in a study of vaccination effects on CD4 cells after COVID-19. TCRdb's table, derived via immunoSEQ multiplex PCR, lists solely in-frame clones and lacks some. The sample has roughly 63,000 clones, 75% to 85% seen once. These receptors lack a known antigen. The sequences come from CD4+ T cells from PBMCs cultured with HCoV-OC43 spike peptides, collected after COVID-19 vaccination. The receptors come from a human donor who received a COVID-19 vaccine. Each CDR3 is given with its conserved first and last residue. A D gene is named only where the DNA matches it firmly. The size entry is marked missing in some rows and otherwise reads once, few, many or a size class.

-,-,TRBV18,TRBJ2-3,TGTGCCAGCTCACATAGTACAGGATTTCGGACAGATACGCAGTATTTT,CASSHSTGFRTDTQYF
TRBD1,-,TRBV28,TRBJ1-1,TGTGCCAGCAGTTCGTGGACAGGGGCGAACACTGAAGCTTTCTTT,CASSSWTGANTEAFF
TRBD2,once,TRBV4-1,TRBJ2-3,TGCGCCAGCAGCCAAGGACTAGCGGGGGGGCCAGATACGCAGTATTTT,CASSQGLAGGPDTQYF
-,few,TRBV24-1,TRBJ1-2,TGTGCCACCAGTCTTACAGGGAGTGTCGGCTACACCTTC,CATSLTGSVGYTF
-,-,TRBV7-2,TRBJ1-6,TGTGCCAGCAGCCGCGAACAGGATTCACCCCTCCACTTT,CASSREQDSPLHF
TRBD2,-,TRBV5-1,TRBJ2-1,TGCGCCAGCAGCCAGGGAGGGAGTGTAGTCAATGAGCAGTTCTTC,CASSQGGSVVNEQFF
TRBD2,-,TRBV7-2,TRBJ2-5,TGTGCCAGCAGCTTAGCGGGGGGGGGAGAGACCCAGTACTTC,CASSLAGGGETQYF
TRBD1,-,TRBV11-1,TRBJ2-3,TGTGCCAGCAGCTTCCAGGGGGCAGATACGCAGTATTTT,CASSFQGADTQYF
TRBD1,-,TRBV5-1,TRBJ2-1,TGCGCCAGCAGCCACAGGGGGCTGGACTACAATGAGCAGTTCTTC,CASSHRGLDYNEQFF
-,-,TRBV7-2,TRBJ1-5,TGTGCCAGCAGCTTAGCATCCCAGGGGTATCAGCCCCAGCATTTT,CASSLASQGYQPQHF
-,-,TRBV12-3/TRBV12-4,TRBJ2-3,TGTGCCAGCAGTTTAGCAGATACGCAGTATTTT,CASSLADTQYF
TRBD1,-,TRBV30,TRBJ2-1,TGTGCCTGGAGCCTATCGGGACAGGGCTCCTACAATGAGCAGTTCTTC,CAWSLSGQGSYNEQFF
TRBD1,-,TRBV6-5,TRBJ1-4,TGTGCCAGTCAACAGGGGGCGGGGGGGACACACCATTTT,CASQQGAGGTHHF
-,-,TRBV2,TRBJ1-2,TGTGCCAGCAGTGAGCTGGGGCAGGCGATCTTC,CASSELGQAIF
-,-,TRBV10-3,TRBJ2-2,TGTGCCATCAGAAATATAGGGCCCCAGGGGAACACCGGGGAGCTGTTTTTT,CAIRNIGPQGNTGELFF
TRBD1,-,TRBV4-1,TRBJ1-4,TGCGCCAGCAGCCGGACAGGGCTAGGCACTAATGAAAAACTGTTTTTT,CASSRTGLGTNEKLFF
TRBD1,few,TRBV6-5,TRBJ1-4,TGTGCCTCATTACCGGGACAGGGGGCGAAGGAAAAACTGTTTTTT,CASLPGQGAKEKLFF
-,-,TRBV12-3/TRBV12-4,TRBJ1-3,TGTGCCAGCAGTCTGGGCCTTGGAAACACCATATATTTT,CASSLGLGNTIYF
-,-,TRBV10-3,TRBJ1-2,TGTGCCATCAGAACCACAGATCTCTATGGCTACACCTTC,CAIRTTDLYGYTF
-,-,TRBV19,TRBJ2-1,TGTGCCAGTAGTAGGACAGCCAGCTCCTACAATGAGCAGTTCTTC,CASSRTASSYNEQFF
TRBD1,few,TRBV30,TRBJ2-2,TGTGCCTGGATCCCTCCGGGACAGGGTTTTACCGGGGAGCTGTTTTTT,CAWIPPGQGFTGELFF
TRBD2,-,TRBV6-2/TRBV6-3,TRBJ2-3,TGTGCCAGCAGCAAGAGACTGGCGGGGGGCCTTCGACTTACGCAGTATTTT,CASSKRLAGGLRLTQYF
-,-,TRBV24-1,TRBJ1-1,TGTGCCACCAGTGATCCAGGGAAGGGGAACACTGAAGCTTTCTTT,CATSDPGKGNTEAFF
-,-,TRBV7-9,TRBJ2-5,TGTGCCAGCAGCTTAGCACCGGGCAGTATGGGGGAGACCCAGTACTTC,CASSLAPGSMGETQYF
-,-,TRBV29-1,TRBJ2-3,TGCAGCGTTGTACGCGGCACTAGCACAGATACGCAGTATTTT,CSVVRGTSTDTQYF
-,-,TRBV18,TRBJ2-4,TGTGCCAGCTCACCAGGGTTTAAAGACATTCAGTACTTC,CASSPGFKDIQYF
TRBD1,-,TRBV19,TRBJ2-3,TGTGCCAGTAGAGACAGGGAAGTCACAGATACGCAGTATTTT,CASRDREVTDTQYF
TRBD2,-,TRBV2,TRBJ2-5,TGTGCCAGCAGTGCCAGCGGGGCAGAGACCCAGTACTTC,CASSASGAETQYF
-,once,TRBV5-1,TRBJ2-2,TGCGCCAGCAGCTTGAGAACAGGGCTCGACGGGGAGCTGTTTTTT,CASSLRTGLDGELFF